A selection of T cell receptor beta chains follows, all from one sample in a study of cytomegalovirus exposure and HLA in healthy donors. Sequencing used immunoSEQ multiplex PCR; TCRdb keeps in-frame clones, though not all of them. The sample has over 150,000 clones, 60% to 80% seen once. The sequenced sample consisted of PBMCs. Receptors were obtained from a woman aged 25 to 39 in good health and CMV-seronegative. The CDR3 runs from the conserved cysteine through the conserved F or W. A D gene is named only where the DNA matches it firmly. For some rows the clone size is stated as once, few or many, or as a class when expanded; others skip it.

d_gene	abundance	v_gene	j_gene	CDR3aa	CDR3nt
.	.	TRBV15	TRBJ1-4	CATSREYTEGEKLFF	TGTGCCACCAGCAGAGAGTACACGGAGGGGGAAAAACTGTTTTTT
TRBD1	.	TRBV5-1	TRBJ1-4	CASSLGQGGEKLFF	TGCGCCAGCAGCTTGGGACAGGGCGGGGAAAAACTGTTTTTT
.	.	TRBV6-1	TRBJ1-6	CATLERSFGSPLHF	TGTGCCACCCTTGAGCGGAGCTTTGGTTCACCCCTCCACTTT
TRBD1	.	TRBV7-6	TRBJ1-4	CASSFSDRGGEKLFF	TGTGCCAGCAGCTTCTCGGACAGGGGAGGGGAAAAACTGTTTTTT
.	.	TRBV29-1	TRBJ1-1	CSVKSVSMNTEAFF	TGCAGCGTCAAGTCGGTGAGTATGAACACTGAAGCTTTCTTT
.	few	TRBV6-1	TRBJ1-2	CASSSRVGYTF	TGTGCCAGTTCGTCGAGGGTAGGCTACACCTTC
.	.	TRBV5-1	TRBJ1-3	CASSLGRDKPSGNTIYF	TGCGCCAGCAGCTTGGGCCGGGACAAACCCTCTGGAAACACCATATATTTT
.	.	TRBV6-1	TRBJ2-5	CASPKGGRGETQYF	TGTGCCAGCCCGAAGGGAGGGAGGGGGGAGACCCAGTACTTC
.	.	TRBV11-2	TRBJ2-3	CASSRRGLIADTQYF	TGTGCCAGCAGTCGTCGCGGGTTAATCGCAGATACGCAGTATTTT
.	.	TRBV30	TRBJ1-2	CAWKSLPGHSNYGYTF	TGTGCCTGGAAGAGCCTCCCGGGACATTCTAACTATGGCTACACCTTC
.	.	TRBV28	TRBJ1-6	CASSFPRGSYNSPLHF	TGTGCCAGCAGTTTTCCGCGGGGGTCGTATAATTCACCCCTCCACTTT
TRBD1	few	TRBV5-1	TRBJ1-3	CASSLAGRDRFNTIYF	TGCGCCAGCAGCTTGGCCGGTAGGGACAGGTTCAACACCATATATTTT
.	.	TRBV5-1	TRBJ2-7	CASSASGTSLEEQYF	TGCGCCAGCAGCGCCTCCGGGACAAGTCTAGAAGAGCAGTACTTC
.	.	TRBV27	TRBJ1-1	CASLAGGVNMNTEAFF	TGTGCCAGCCTAGCGGGGGGAGTTAACATGAACACTGAAGCTTTCTTT
.	once	TRBV6-1	TRBJ1-2	CASNLDRDYGYTF	TGTGCCAGCAACCTGGACAGAGACTATGGCTACACCTTC
TRBD2	.	TRBV12-5	TRBJ2-1	CASGLAQGGLAPYNEQFF	TGTGCTAGTGGTTTGGCTCAAGGAGGACTAGCGCCCTACAATGAGCAGTTCTTC
.	few	TRBV30	TRBJ1-3	CAWTSSGNTIYF	TGTGCCTGGACCAGCTCTGGAAACACCATATATTTT
.	.	TRBV2	TRBJ1-5	CASSEVANQPQHF	TGTGCCAGCAGTGAAGTTGCGAATCAGCCCCAGCATTTT
TRBD2	.	TRBV14	TRBJ2-7	CASSPGTSGGKFYEQYF	TGTGCCAGCAGCCCAGGGACTAGCGGGGGGAAATTCTACGAGCAGTACTTC
.	few	TRBV11-2	TRBJ2-7	CASSWEASYEQYF	TGTGCCAGCAGCTGGGAGGCTTCCTACGAGCAGTACTTC
TRBD1	.	TRBV7-9	TRBJ1-2	CASSSGTVNYGYTF	TGTGCCAGCAGCTCCGGGACAGTAAACTATGGCTACACCTTC
TRBD2	.	TRBV28	TRBJ2-1	CASSGAPGLSEGEQFF	TGTGCCAGCAGTGGGGCACCGGGACTATCCGAGGGTGAGCAGTTCTTC
TRBD1	.	TRBV4-1	TRBJ2-5	CASSQAGQAETQYF	TGCGCCAGCAGCCAAGCCGGACAGGCAGAGACCCAGTACTTC
.	.	TRBV2	TRBJ1-5	CASRSGGNQPQHF	TGTGCCAGCAGGTCAGGGGGCAATCAGCCCCAGCATTTT
.	.	TRBV15	TRBJ1-3	CATSRDFVQLDTIYF	TGTGCCACCAGCAGAGATTTCGTGCAGTTGGACACCATATATTTT
.	.	TRBV6-6	TRBJ2-2	CASSDSGNTGELFF	TGTGCCAGCAGTGATAGCGGAAACACCGGGGAGCTGTTTTTT
.	.	TRBV19	TRBJ2-2	CASSVTRNTGELFF	TGTGCCAGTAGCGTCACAAGGAACACCGGGGAGCTGTTTTTT
TRBD1	.	TRBV30	TRBJ1-1	CAWSPRGQGWTEAFF	TGTGCCTGGAGTCCGAGGGGGCAGGGATGGACTGAAGCTTTCTTT
.	.	TRBV4-2	TRBJ1-2	CASSHRGHGYTF	TGTGCCAGCAGCCACCGGGGTCATGGCTACACCTTC
TRBD1	.	TRBV7-2	TRBJ1-6	CASSLLHGTVGSPLHF	TGTGCCAGCAGCCTCCTGCACGGGACAGTAGGCTCACCCCTCCACTTT
.	.	TRBV2	TRBJ2-1	CASCSLSYNEQFF	TGTGCCAGCTGTAGCCTGTCCTACAATGAGCAGTTCTTC
TRBD2	.	TRBV5-1	TRBJ2-7	CASTMSTSGSEQYF	TGCGCCAGCACCATGTCGACTAGCGGATCCGAGCAGTACTTC
TRBD2	few	TRBV9	TRBJ2-7	CASSVGTSGSGYEQYF	TGTGCCAGCAGCGTCGGGACTAGCGGGAGTGGCTACGAGCAGTACTTC
.	.	TRBV7-2	TRBJ2-3	CASSRGTSRTTDTQYF	TGTGCCAGCAGCCGCGGGACCTCAAGAACCACAGATACGCAGTATTTT
.	.	TRBV4-1	TRBJ2-5	CASSHHPGTRFQETQYF	TGCGCCAGCAGCCACCACCCCGGGACAAGATTTCAAGAGACCCAGTACTTC
.	.	TRBV19	TRBJ2-1	CASTPTVSSYNEQFF	TGTGCCAGTACCCCGACTGTTAGCTCCTACAATGAGCAGTTCTTC
TRBD1	.	TRBV30	TRBJ2-1	CAWRRQGAKNEQFF	TGTGCCTGGAGGAGACAGGGGGCTAAGAATGAGCAGTTCTTC
TRBD1	.	TRBV30	TRBJ1-5	CAWSSGQGLYDQPQHF	TGTGCCTGGAGTTCGGGACAGGGACTTTACGATCAGCCCCAGCATTTT
.	.	TRBV19	TRBJ1-1	CATPGRGGTEAFF	TGTGCCACCCCAGGTCGGGGGGGTACTGAAGCTTTCTTT
TRBD1	few	TRBV28	TRBJ1-4	CASSSLLDRREKLFF	TGTGCCAGCAGTTCTCTATTGGACAGGCGCGAAAAACTGTTTTTT
TRBD2	.	TRBV25-1	TRBJ2-2	CASSEVTSRSTGELFF	TGTGCCAGCAGTGAAGTGACTAGCCGAAGCACCGGGGAGCTGTTTTTT
.	.	TRBV7-8	TRBJ1-5	CASSLLPGERDQPQHF	TGTGCCAGCAGCTTACTCCCCGGGGAACGGGATCAGCCCCAGCATTTT
.	.	TRBV7-8	TRBJ1-4	CASSYFGGETNEKLFF	TGTGCCAGCAGCTACTTCGGAGGGGAAACTAATGAAAAACTGTTTTTT
.	once	TRBV4-1	TRBJ1-2	CASSQDMSGVLIYGYTF	TGCGCCAGCAGCCAAGATATGTCCGGGGTCCTCATCTATGGCTACACCTTC
TRBD2	few	TRBV7-3	TRBJ2-3	CASSLIASGTDTQYF	TGTGCCAGCAGCTTAATCGCTAGCGGGACAGATACGCAGTATTTT